Below are 27 T cell receptor beta chains sequenced from a single sample in a study of cytomegalovirus exposure and HLA in healthy donors. The PCR used 60 Vbeta and 13 Jbeta primers. Libraries were prepared by immunoSEQ multiplex PCR; TCRdb keeps only in-frame clonotypes and omits some of them. The data contain some 100,000 clones, approximately 70% of them seen just once; the ten biggest clones take up around 4.8%. Sequencing was performed on PBMCs. Receptor source: a woman younger than 35 in good health and CMV-seropositive.

In this sample, this clone turned up a few times. J is TRBJ2-3 and V is TRBV4-2; 9 bases are a match to TRBD2. The germline gives CDR1 LGHNA, CDR2 YNFKEQ. The V gene end was trimmed by 3 bases and the J gene end by 4 bases; junction bases not matched to a gene: 11. This CDR3 spans 17 amino acids. CDR3 DNA: TGTGCCAGCAGCCAGCCGGGGGCGGGAGGGCGAGCAGATACGCAGTATTTT. Its protein is CASSQPGAGGRADTQYF.

The chain uses TRBV2 and TRBJ1-3; TRBD1 aligns across 8 bases. Trimming removed 8 bases from V and 0 bases from J; junction bases left unmatched: 6. Germline-derived CDR1 and CDR2 are SNHLY and FYNNEI. The CDR3 runs 15 residues. CDR3 amino acids: CASGDRMFSGNTIYF. The CDR3 DNA follows: TGTGCCAGCGGGGACAGGATGTTCTCTGGAAACACCATATATTTT. Filled out from reference TRBV2 and TRBJ1-3, the complete variable domain reads EPEVTQTPSHQVTQMGQEVILRCVPISNHLYFYWYRQILGQKVEFLVSFYNNEISEKSEIFDDQFSVERPDGSNFTLKIRSTKLEDSAMYFCASGDRMFSGNTIYFGEGSWLTVV.

This rearrangement joins TRBV27 to TRBJ2-7, with 8 positions matching TRBD2. The CDR3 extends over 16 amino acids. Losses at the gene ends were 6 bases for V and 4 bases for J; bases not matched to a gene: 14. The V gene's germline CDR1 is MNHEY and CDR2 SMNVEV (reference sequence). The CDR3 DNA is TGTGCCAGCAGGGTTACAACTAGCGGTAGAGGTTACGAGCAGTACTTC. Protein product: CASRVTTSGRGYEQYF.

The chain is built from TRBV28 and TRBJ2-1; 10 bases align to TRBD1. The CDR3 extends over 17 amino acids. J lost 0 bases, V lost 5 bases, and 7 bases had no gene match. Germline V gene sequence: CDR1 MDHEN, CDR2 SYDVKM. The CDR3 DNA follows: TGTGCCAGCAGTCCTGCGACAGGGGGCTACTCCTACAATGAGCAGTTCTTC. It yields the protein CASSPATGGYSYNEQFF.

V and J are TRBV7-8 and TRBJ2-3; D perhaps matches TRBD1 (5 bases). Looked up from germline, CDR1 is SGHVS and CDR2 is FQNEAQ. Trimming removed 8 bases at V and 2 bases at J, with 11 bases between. The CDR3 sequence is 13 residues long. CDR3 DNA: TGTGCCAGCCGAAGCAGGGCCACAGATACGCAGTATTTT. Protein: CASRSRATDTQYF.

This clone has only a few counts. The chain carries TRBV28 and TRBJ2-7; TRBD2 might be the D (7 bases). This CDR3 has 16 amino acids. Deletions cut 7 bases from V and 4 bases from J, with 23 bases between. CDR1 MDHEN and CDR2 SYDVKM come from the germline V gene. The CDR3: CASKSNPGGHGYEQYF. The CDR3 bases are TGTGCCAGCAAGTCTAATCCGGGGGGACATGGTTACGAGCAGTACTTC.

V is TRBV5-8 and J is TRBJ1-3, with a tentative D call TRBD1 (6 bases). This CDR3 region has 13 residues. Germline-derived CDR1 and CDR2 are SGHTS and YDEGEE. Between the trimmed V and J ends, which lost 4 bases and 1 base, there was a span of 6 bases. Here the CDR3 DNA reads TGTGCCAGCAGCGGGACATCTGGAAACACCATATATTTT. Its protein product is CASSGTSGNTIYF.

This clone was seen just once. The rearrangement links TRBV14 to TRBJ2-1, with D possibly TRBD2 on 6 matching bases. Germline V gene data show CDR1 as SGHDN and CDR2 as FVKESK. The CDR3 has 16 residues. The V and J ends lost 2 bases and 0 bases respectively, with 11 bases between them. The chain's CDR3 is CASSQIADSSYNEQFF. The CDR3 nucleotides read TGTGCCAGCAGCCAAATAGCGGATAGCTCCTACAATGAGCAGTTCTTC.

The V gene is TRBV2, the J gene TRBJ2-5, with a tentative D call TRBD2 (6 bases). The CDR3 has 13 residues. Per germline, CDR1 SNHLY and CDR2 FYNNEI. V was cut by 6 bases and J by 5 bases, with 13 bases left in between. The CDR3 bases are TGTGCCAGCAGGCCCGGGAGAATGGAGACCCAGTACTTC. It translates to CASRPGRMETQYF.

The chain links TRBV5-4 to TRBJ2-7, with D maybe TRBD2 (5 bases). The CDR3 is made up of 14 amino acids. Germline-derived CDR1 and CDR2 are SGHNT and YYREEE (reference sequence). Trimming removed 0 bases at V and 5 bases at J, with 12 bases between. The CDR3 nucleotides read TGTGCCAGCAGCTTGGCAGGCGGGCGGAACGAGCAGTACTTC. As protein: CASSLAGGRNEQYF.

In its sample, this clone was seen a few times. CDR3 region: CASSFVWGARGETQYF. The CDR3 coding sequence is TGTGCCAGCAGTTTTGTCTGGGGGGCCAGGGGGGAGACCCAGTACTTC. The chain uses TRBV27 and TRBJ2-5; weak D call: TRBD1 (7 bases). Germline CDR1 reads MNHEY; CDR2 reads SMNVEV (reference sequence). This CDR3 comprises 16 residues. V lost 3 bases, J lost 5 bases, and 19 bases lay in between.

Only a few counts were recorded for this clone. V gene TRBV4-1 combines with J gene TRBJ2-7; 11 bases match TRBD2. The germline V gene has CDR1 MGHRA and CDR2 YSYEKL. V gave up 4 bases and J gave up 1 base; unmatched junction bases: 3. CDR3 length equals 15 residues. CDR3 DNA: TGCGCCAGCAGCCCAAGGACTAGCGGGTCCTACGAGCAGTACTTC. Its translation is CASSPRTSGSYEQYF.

CDR3 nucleotides: TGCGCCAGCAGCGAAGGACTAGCGGCGTCGGGCGAGCAGTACTTC. As protein: CASSEGLAASGEQYF. V usage is TRBV5-1 and J usage is TRBJ2-7; 10 bases fit TRBD2. Germline CDR1 SGHRS, CDR2 YFSETQ. The CDR3 is made up of 15 amino acids. J gave up 6 bases and V 4 bases, and 10 bases lay outside the gene matches. Complete variable domain (other parts from reference TRBV5-1 and TRBJ2-7): KAGVTQTPRYLIKTRGQQVTLSCSPISGHRSVSWYQQTPGQGLQFLFEYFSETQRNKGNFPGRFSGRQFSNSRSEMNVSTLELGDSALYLCASSEGLAASGEQYFGPGTRLTVT.

This chain joins TRBV7-2 and TRBJ2-6; no clear D gene. Germline V gene lookup returns CDR1 SGHTA and CDR2 FQGNSA. CDR3 length: 16 amino acids. The V and J ends lost 2 bases and 0 bases respectively, with 8 bases between them. In DNA, the CDR3 is TGTGCCAGCAGCTTATGGGCCAGCTCTGGGGCCAACGTCCTGACTTTC. Encoded protein: CASSLWASSGANVLTF.

The chain has TRBV5-1 and TRBJ1-2, with 8 nucleotides matching TRBD1. The CDR3 spans 14 residues. The V gene's germline CDR1 is SGHRS and CDR2 YFSETQ. V was clipped by 0 bases and J by 4 bases; unmatched bases: 2. The CDR3 spells CASSLGQGRYGYTF. The CDR3 DNA reads as TGCGCCAGCAGCTTGGGACAGGGGCGCTATGGCTACACCTTC.

V usage is TRBV2 and J usage is TRBJ1-5; D remains unclear. The germline V and J ends were trimmed by 1 base and 3 bases, with 7 bases remaining between them. The CDR3 has 14 amino acids. Germline CDR1 and CDR2: SNHLY and FYNNEI. DNA of the CDR3: TGTGCCAGCAGTGAAGGACTCTTCAATCAGCCCCAGCATTTT. This translates into CASSEGLFNQPQHF.

The chain joins TRBV9 to TRBJ2-5; 11 nucleotides align to TRBD2. This CDR3 contains 16 residues. Germline-derived CDR1 and CDR2 are SGDLS and YYNGEE. V gave up 3 bases and J gave up 2 bases; unmatched junction bases: 6. The CDR3 DNA is TGTGCCAGCAGCGAGGGACTAGCGGAGGCGCAAGAGACCCAGTACTTC. Translating gives CASSEGLAEAQETQYF.

The gene calls are TRBV6-6 and TRBJ2-1, with D tentatively TRBD2 (6 bases). Germline V lookup: CDR1 MNHNY, CDR2 SVGAGI (reference sequence). Trimming pared 2 bases from V and 12 bases from J, leaving 17 bases between. The CDR3 has 14 amino acids. CDR3: CASSYPSETGRQFF. CDR3 DNA: TGTGCCAGCAGTTACCCATCCGAAACCGGGAGGCAGTTCTTC.

The chain recombines TRBV7-8 with TRBJ2-2; D is possibly TRBD1 (5 bases). V shed 1 base and J shed 7 bases, with 10 bases lying between them. Germline V gene sequence: CDR1 SGHVS, CDR2 FQNEAQ. This CDR3 contains 14 residues. CDR3 sequence: CASSLGRVGGELFF. CDR3 DNA: TGTGCCAGCAGCTTAGGCAGGGTCGGCGGGGAGCTGTTTTTT.

V usage is TRBV2 and J usage is TRBJ1-1; D may be TRBD1 (5 bases). Germline V gives CDR1 SNHLY, CDR2 FYNNEI. V shed 4 bases and J shed 6 bases, with 12 bases lying between them. The CDR3 length is 13 residues. This CDR3 is CASSANRLPEAFF. The DNA for the CDR3 is TGTGCCAGCAGTGCCAACAGGTTGCCTGAAGCTTTCTTT. The whole variable domain, filled in from reference TRBV2 and TRBJ1-1, reads EPEVTQTPSHQVTQMGQEVILRCVPISNHLYFYWYRQILGQKVEFLVSFYNNEISEKSEIFDDQFSVERPDGSNFTLKIRSTKLEDSAMYFCASSANRLPEAFFGQGTRLTVV.

The V and J genes are TRBV6-5 and TRBJ1-1; 7 nucleotides agree with TRBD1. V lost 3 bases, J lost 3 bases, and 7 bases stayed unmatched. The CDR3 extends over 15 amino acids. CDR1 is MNHEY and CDR2 is SVGAGI in the germline V gene. In DNA form, the CDR3 reads TGTGCCAGCAGTTATCGGGGAAGGGGGCACACTGAAGCTTTCTTT. It translates to CASSYRGRGHTEAFF.

The chain links TRBV30 to TRBJ2-5, with 7 bases identical to TRBD1. This CDR3 is built from 13 residues. V dropped 3 bases and J dropped 2; count of bases not matched to a gene: 3. Germline values: CDR1 GTSNPN, CDR2 SVGIG (reference sequence). CDR3 in amino acids: CAWSFRGQETQYF. In DNA form, the CDR3 reads TGTGCCTGGAGCTTCAGGGGGCAAGAGACCCAGTACTTC.

The chain uses TRBV28 and TRBJ1-5, with D uncertain. Germline V gene lookup returns CDR1 MDHEN and CDR2 SYDVKM. This CDR3 contains 16 residues. With 1 base removed from V and 0 bases from J, the gap between germline ends came to 10 bases. The DNA for the CDR3 is TGTGCCAGCAGTTTATCAGGTTCTCTTAGCAATCAGCCCCAGCATTTT. It is translated as CASSLSGSLSNQPQHF.

CDR3: CASSVGASANTGELFF. The CDR3 DNA reads as TGTGCCAGCAGCGTAGGGGCTAGCGCCAACACCGGGGAGCTGTTTTTT. This chain joins TRBV9 and TRBJ2-2, with a tentative D call TRBD2 (6 bases). The CDR3 has 16 amino acids. The V end lost 0 bases, the J end lost 2 bases, and 11 bases lay between the germline ends. Germline V gene sequence: CDR1 SGDLS, CDR2 YYNGEE.

Only a few counts were recorded for this clone. This chain uses TRBV5-4 with TRBJ2-5, with D possibly TRBD2 on 6 matching bases. The V gene's germline CDR1 is SGHNT and CDR2 YYREEE (reference sequence). Trimming took 4 bases from V and 0 from J, leaving 19 bases between them. CDR3 length: 17 residues. The CDR3 sequence: CASSVRRERLYQETQYF. DNA of the CDR3: TGTGCCAGCAGCGTACGCCGGGAGCGTCTTTACCAAGAGACCCAGTACTTC.

The chain joins TRBV29-1 to TRBJ2-7; D gene ambiguous. Looked up from germline, CDR1 is SQVTM and CDR2 is ANQGSEA. CDR3 length: 11 residues. Deletions cut 4 bases from V and 0 bases from J, with 4 bases between. This CDR3 is CSVGSSYEQYF. The DNA of the CDR3 is TGCAGCGTTGGGAGCTCCTACGAGCAGTACTTC.

The gene calls are TRBV28 and TRBJ2-5; 8 bases map to TRBD2. The CDR3 consists of 15 residues. V lost 7 bases to trimming and J lost 5 bases; unmatched junction nucleotides: 12. Per germline, CDR1 MDHEN and CDR2 SYDVKM. CDR3 DNA: TGTGCCAGCACCGCCGGGGGGGGGCGGGTGGAGACCCAGTACTTC. As protein: CASTAGGGRVETQYF.